Below, 9 T cell receptor beta chains from the same sample are listed, as sequenced in a study of blood T cells in healthy people across ages. Alongside a J-beta primer mix, a sample-barcoded 5' primer served in a second PCR lasting roughly 7 to 11 cycles. TCRdb itself ran the 5' RACE reads through MiXCR, one entry per CDR3 protein. Among hundreds of thousands of distinct CDR3 sequences listed, 20% to 25% were seen once. In addition, the sample was reused for a study of T cells of mothers and their children.

Sample: blood. All receptors derive from a boy between 5 and 17 years old in good health.

This clonotype appeared a few times. The rearrangement joins TRBV10-3 to TRBJ2-5; 8 bases agree with TRBD1. This CDR3 spans 12 amino acids. V lost 8 bases, J lost 4 bases, and 3 bases stayed unmatched. Germline V CDR1 and CDR2: ENHRY, SYGVKD. The CDR3 sequence: CAIGQGRETQYF. CDR3 in DNA: TGTGCCATCGGACAGGGACGAGAGACCCAGTACTTC.

This clonotype has a handful of counts. Here the CDR3 DNA reads TGCAGTGCTAGCGTACTCGGGCGCGGAGAGACCCAGTACTTC. Translating it yields CSASVLGRGETQYF. V gene TRBV20-1 combines with J gene TRBJ2-5, with no clear D. The CDR3 runs to 14 residues. Deletions cut 3 bases from V and 4 bases from J, with 15 bases between. Germline assignment: CDR1 DFQATT and CDR2 SNEGSKA (reference sequence).

This clonotype was counted at least ten times. The chain combines TRBV2 with TRBJ2-4; 11 positions match TRBD1. The CDR3 sequence is 18 residues long. V gave up 6 bases and J gave up 2 bases; unmatched junction bases: 12. The germline V gene encodes CDR1 SNHLY and CDR2 FYNNEI. CDR3 amino acids: CASRENSGQGVSKNIQYF. DNA for the CDR3: TGTGCCAGCAGGGAGAACTCGGGACAGGGGGTTTCCAAAAACATTCAGTACTTC.

For this clonotype: One junction end does not reproduce the germline sequence, and a read error may be involved. This chain links TRBV7-2 with TRBJ1-1; D uncertain. The CDR3 has 13 amino acids. Per germline, CDR1 SGHTA and CDR2 FQGNSA. For the CDR3, the DNA is TGTGCCAGCAGCTTCCGGTTGAACACTGAAGTTTTCTTT. Its protein is CASSFRLNTEVFF.

The chain employs TRBV4-1 and TRBJ2-5; D not certain. CDR1 is MGHRA, CDR2 YSYEKL, per germline. Deletions cut 11 bases from V and 2 bases from J, with 9 bases between. This CDR3 is built from 11 residues. CDR3 in DNA: TGCGCCCCCTTTTCACAAGAGACCCAGTACTTC. This sequence encodes CAPFSQETQYF.

This clonotype has only a few counts. This chain uses TRBV28 with TRBJ2-7; 14 positions match TRBD2. The CDR3 covers 15 residues. The V gene end was trimmed by 6 bases and the J gene end by 6 bases; junction bases not matched to a gene: 7. CDR1 and CDR2 from the germline V gene are MDHEN and SYDVKM. As DNA, the CDR3 is TGTGCCAGCAGGATCCCGGGACTAGCGGGAGTCGAGCAGTACTTC. Protein sequence: CASRIPGLAGVEQYF.

This sequence joins TRBV20-1 and TRBJ2-7; 8 bases align to TRBD2. Germline V gene sequence: CDR1 DFQATT, CDR2 SNEGSKA (reference sequence). There are 14 residues in the CDR3. Losses at the gene ends were 6 bases for V and 6 bases for J; bases not matched to a gene: 13. This CDR3 is CSANRGGLSTEQYF. The CDR3 DNA reads as TGCAGTGCAAATCGGGGGGGCCTATCTACCGAGCAGTACTTC.

The gene calls are TRBV20-1 and TRBJ2-3; 7 positions agree with TRBD2. The CDR3 totals 14 residues. The germline V gene has CDR1 DFQATT and CDR2 SNEGSKA (reference sequence). Unmatched junction bases numbered 6, after V lost 6 bases and J lost 0 bases. Here the CDR3 DNA reads TGCAGTGCAGGGAGGGTCGCTAGCACAGATACGCAGTATTTT. Translation: CSAGRVASTDTQYF.

This chain joins TRBV29-1 and TRBJ2-2; the D gene is possibly TRBD1 (6 bases). V was trimmed by 2 bases and J by 0 bases, leaving 10 bases between them. This CDR3 comprises 15 residues. CDR1 is SQVTM, CDR2 ANQGSEA, per germline. CDR3 DNA: TGCAGCGTTGAATACAGGGAGCCGAACACCGGGGAGCTGTTTTTT. It specifies CSVEYREPNTGELFF.